This record looks at one T cell receptor beta chain sequence and its context. Its antigen is unknown. The data belong to a study of OX40 agonist ivuxolimab in advanced cancers. On the study more broadly: Around 40% of patients had received prior checkpoint inhibitor therapy.

The V and J ends lost 3 bases and 2 bases respectively, with 11 bases between them. The CDR3 totals 14 residues. CDR1 and CDR2 (germline): MNHNS, SASEGT. Broader study findings: Patients who responded partially at 0.1-3.0 mg/kg showed clonal expansion ranking among the lowest. Expanded clones were, on average, more numerous in CD8+ T cells than in CD4+.

The method was immunoSEQ multiplex PCR; TCRdb's version includes in-frame clones alone and lacks a portion of them. Of around 27,000 clones in the sample, 90% are singletons; the top ten hold approximately 24%. This TCR derives from an adult with an advanced solid tumor such as melanoma, head and neck, liver or kidney cancer. The sample here was CD4+ or CD8+ T cells sorted from blood, taken in a trial of the OX40 agonist ivuxolimab. This sequence joins TRBV6-1 and TRBJ2-7, with no clear D. CDR3 DNA: TGTGCCAGCAGTGATTCAGGCGATCCCTACGAGCAGTACTTC. Its translation is CASSDSGDPYEQYF.